This T cell receptor (beta chain) came from a study of molecular identifiers for immune sequencing clone quantification. A CD8+CD4-CCR7+CD45RA+ phenotype served as the sorting definition for naive CD8 T cells. In regard to this clonotype: A much bigger clone sits one base away, suggesting this may be a read error.

The germline V gene encodes CDR1 SGHRS and CDR2 YFSETQ. The length of the CDR3 is 15 residues. TCRdb analysed the PCR reads with MiXCR anew, one entry per CDR3 protein. Seen here are about 630,000 distinct CDR3 sequences, 25% observed once, and the top ten hold 0.78%. This rearrangement joins TRBV5-1 to TRBJ1-2; no definite D call. The source material was naive CD8+ T cells from blood, with Jurkat cell RNA spiked in. Indicated subset: FACS-sorted CD8+CD4-CCR7+CD45RA+ naive T cells. This clonotype was sampled from a human donor in good health. Some libraries in this study had Jurkat cell RNA spiked in. CDR3 protein: CASNLGLDTEAGYTF. In nucleotides, the CDR3 is TGCGCCAGCAACTTGGGCCTTGACACAGAAGCTGGCTACACCTTC.